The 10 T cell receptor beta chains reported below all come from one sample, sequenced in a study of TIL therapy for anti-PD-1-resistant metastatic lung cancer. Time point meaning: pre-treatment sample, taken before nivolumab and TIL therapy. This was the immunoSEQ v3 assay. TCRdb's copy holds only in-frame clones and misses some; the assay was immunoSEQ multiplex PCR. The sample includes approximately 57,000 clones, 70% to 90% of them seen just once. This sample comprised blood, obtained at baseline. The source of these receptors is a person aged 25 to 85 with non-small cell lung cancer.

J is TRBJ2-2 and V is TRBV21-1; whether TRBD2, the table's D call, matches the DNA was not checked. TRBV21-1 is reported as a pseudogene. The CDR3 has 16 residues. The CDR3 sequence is CASRGSLAVNTGELFF. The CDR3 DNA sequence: TGTGCCAGCAGGGGTTCACTAGCGGTGAACACCGGGGAGCTGTTTTTT.

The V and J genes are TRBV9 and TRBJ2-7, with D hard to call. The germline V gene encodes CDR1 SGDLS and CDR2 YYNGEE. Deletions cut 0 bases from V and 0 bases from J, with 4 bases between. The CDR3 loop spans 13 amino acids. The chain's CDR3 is CASSVDTSYEQYF. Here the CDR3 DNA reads TGTGCCAGCAGCGTAGATACCTCCTACGAGCAGTACTTC.

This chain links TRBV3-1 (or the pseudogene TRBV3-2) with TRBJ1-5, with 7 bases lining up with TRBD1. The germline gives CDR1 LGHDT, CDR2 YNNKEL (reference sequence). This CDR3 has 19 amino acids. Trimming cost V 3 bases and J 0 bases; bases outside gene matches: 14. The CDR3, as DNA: TGTGCCAGCAGCCAGAGGAGCAGGGGGGGCCCTAATAGCAATCAGCCCCAGCATTTT. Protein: CASSQRSRGGPNSNQPQHF.

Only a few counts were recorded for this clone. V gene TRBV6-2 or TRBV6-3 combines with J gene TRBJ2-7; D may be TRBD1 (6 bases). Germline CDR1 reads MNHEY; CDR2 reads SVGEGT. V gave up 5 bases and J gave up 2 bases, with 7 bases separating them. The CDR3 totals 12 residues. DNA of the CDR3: TGTGCCAGCAGTGGACAGCCCTACGAGCAGTACTTC. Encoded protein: CASSGQPYEQYF.

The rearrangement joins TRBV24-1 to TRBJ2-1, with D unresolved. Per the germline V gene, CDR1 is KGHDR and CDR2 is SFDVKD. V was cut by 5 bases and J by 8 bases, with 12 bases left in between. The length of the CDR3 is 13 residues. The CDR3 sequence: CATSGKGFDEQFF. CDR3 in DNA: TGTGCCACCAGTGGAAAGGGCTTCGATGAGCAGTTCTTC.

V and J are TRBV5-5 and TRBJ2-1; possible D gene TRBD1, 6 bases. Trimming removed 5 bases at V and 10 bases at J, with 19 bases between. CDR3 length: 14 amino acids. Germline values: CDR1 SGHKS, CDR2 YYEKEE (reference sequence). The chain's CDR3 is CASSRGHLPQEQFF. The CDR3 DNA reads TGTGCCAGCAGTAGGGGACACCTACCGCAAGAGCAGTTCTTC.

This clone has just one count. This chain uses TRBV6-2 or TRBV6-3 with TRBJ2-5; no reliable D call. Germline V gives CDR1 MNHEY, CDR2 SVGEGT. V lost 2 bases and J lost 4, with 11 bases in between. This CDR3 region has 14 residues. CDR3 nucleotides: TGTGCCAGCAGTTACACGACCCTTGGAGAGACCCAGTACTTC. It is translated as CASSYTTLGETQYF.

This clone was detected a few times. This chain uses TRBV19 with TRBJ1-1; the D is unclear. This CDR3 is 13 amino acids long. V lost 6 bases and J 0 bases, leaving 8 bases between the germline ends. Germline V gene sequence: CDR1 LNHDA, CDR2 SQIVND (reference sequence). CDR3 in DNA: TGTGCCAGTAGCCCTTTCATGAACACTGAAGCTTTCTTT. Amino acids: CASSPFMNTEAFF.

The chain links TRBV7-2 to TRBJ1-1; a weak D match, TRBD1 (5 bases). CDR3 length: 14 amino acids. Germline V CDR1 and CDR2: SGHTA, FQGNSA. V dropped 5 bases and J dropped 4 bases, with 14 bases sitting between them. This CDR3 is CASSPRDLVTEAFF. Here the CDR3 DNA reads TGTGCCAGCAGCCCCCGGGACTTGGTCACTGAAGCTTTCTTT.

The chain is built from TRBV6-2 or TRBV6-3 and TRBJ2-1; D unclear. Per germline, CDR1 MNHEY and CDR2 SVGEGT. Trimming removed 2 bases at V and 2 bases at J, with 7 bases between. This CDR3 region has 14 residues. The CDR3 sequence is CASSYLNTYNEQFF. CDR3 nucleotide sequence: TGTGCCAGCAGTTACCTAAACACCTACAATGAGCAGTTCTTC.